The 15 T cell receptor beta chains in this list originate from one sample, sequenced in a study of T cells in Graves' hyperthyroidism and ophthalmopathy. Regions amplified from RNA transcripts were the TCR beta CDR3 regions. A first-round RT-PCR of the TCR CDR3 used the HTBI primer set. TCRdb re-called the multiplex PCR reads with MiXCR, one entry per CDR3 protein. This table has 700,000 or so distinct CDR3 sequences, 15% to 20% appearing once. The source material was blood. These receptor sequences come from a young man with Graves' hyperthyroidism.

A few counts support this clonotype. V gene TRBV7-2 combines with J gene TRBJ1-5, with 10 bases aligning to TRBD1. Trimming at V came to 2 bases and at J to 1 base, leaving 8 bases not matched to a gene. Looked up from germline, CDR1 is SGHTA and CDR2 is FQGNSA. This CDR3 is built from 18 residues. CDR3 bases: TGTGCCAGCAGCTTAAGGGAGACAGGGGGCATAAGCAATCAGCCCCAGCATTTT. Translating gives CASSLRETGGISNQPQHF.

This clonotype was seen at least ten times. The rearrangement uses TRBV11-2 and TRBJ2-6; D unclear. The V gene's germline CDR1 is SGHAT and CDR2 FQNNGV. The CDR3 is 14 residues long. Trimming stripped 1 base from V and 4 bases from J, with 5 bases between. In DNA form, the CDR3 reads TGTGCCAGCAGCTTAGGTGCCGGGGCCAACGTCCTGACTTTC. Encoded protein: CASSLGAGANVLTF.

This clonotype was detected only a few times. The chain links TRBV29-1 to TRBJ2-1; TRBD1 aligns across 9 bases. Germline assignment: CDR1 SQVTM and CDR2 ANQGSEA. The trim removed 3 bases at V and 2 bases at J, leaving 5 bases unmatched. This CDR3 comprises 15 residues. The CDR3 loop reads CSVERQGVPYNEQFF. CDR3 DNA sequence: TGCAGCGTTGAGCGACAGGGGGTTCCCTACAATGAGCAGTTCTTC.

This clonotype was recorded many times. V is TRBV28 and J is TRBJ2-7; D gene uncertain. The V gene lost 2 bases and the J gene lost 1 base, with 6 bases spanning the gap. CDR3 length: 13 amino acids. The germline V gene encodes CDR1 MDHEN and CDR2 SYDVKM. CDR3 residues: CASSLISSYEQYF. In DNA form, the CDR3 reads TGTGCCAGCAGTTTAATTTCGTCCTACGAGCAGTACTTC.

This clonotype was seen a handful of times. This chain links TRBV28 with TRBJ2-5; either TRBD1 or TRBD2 may fit D (5 bases each). This CDR3 is built from 13 residues. Germline CDR1 and CDR2: MDHEN and SYDVKM. V shed 6 bases and J shed 4 bases, with 12 bases lying between them. Here the CDR3 reads CASRLGTAETQYF. Written as DNA, the CDR3 is TGTGCCAGCAGACTAGGGACCGCAGAGACCCAGTACTTC. Drawing the rest from reference TRBV28 and TRBJ2-5, the complete variable domain is DVKVTQSSRYLVKRTGEKVFLECVQDMDHENMFWYRQDPGLGLRLIYFSYDVKMKEKGDIPEGYSVSREKKERFSLILESASTNQTSMYLCASRLGTAETQYFGPGTRLLVL.

Ten or more counts support this clonotype. The rearrangement links TRBV20-1 to TRBJ2-7, with 8 bases identical to TRBD2. After removal of 5 bases from V and 5 bases from J, the junction contained 5 bases not matched to a gene. Germline CDR1 and CDR2: DFQATT and SNEGSKA (reference sequence). The CDR3 spans 12 residues. For the CDR3, the DNA is TGCAGTGCTTTGAGCGGGAGCCACGAGCAGTACTTC. It codes for CSALSGSHEQYF.

Ten or more counts support this clonotype. V usage is TRBV7-6 and J usage is TRBJ2-1; 7 positions agree with TRBD1. The V gene end was trimmed by 5 bases and the J gene end by 5 bases; junction bases not matched to a gene: 6. CDR1 and CDR2 (germline): SGHVS, FNYEAQ. The CDR3 spans 14 residues. As DNA, the CDR3 is TGTGCCAGCAGCCTTGGGACAGACGACAATGAGCAGTTCTTC. Translated: CASSLGTDDNEQFF.

The rearrangement joins TRBV9 to TRBJ2-1; 12 bases are shared with TRBD2. In germline, CDR1 is SGDLS, CDR2 YYNGEE. The CDR3 is 16 amino acids. The trim removed 0 bases at V and 6 bases at J, leaving 4 bases unmatched. The CDR3 spells CASSVGTSGILNEQFF. DNA of the CDR3: TGTGCCAGCAGCGTAGGGACTAGCGGGATCCTCAATGAGCAGTTCTTC.

This clonotype was observed a handful of times. J is TRBJ2-1 and V is TRBV3-1; D is possibly TRBD1 or TRBD2 (5 bases each). CDR1 and CDR2 from the germline V gene are LGHDT and YNNKEL (reference sequence). The CDR3 runs to 17 residues. The ends were cut back, 4 bases at V and 5 bases at J, with 21 bases in the middle. CDR3 in DNA: TGTGCCAGCAGCCGAAAGAGGGGCACACCGCGGGACAATGAGCAGTTCTTC. Translation: CASSRKRGTPRDNEQFF.

The gene calls are TRBV28 and TRBJ2-1, with 7 bases fitting TRBD2. This CDR3 has 14 residues. The J segment lost 10 bases and the V segment lost 3 bases, leaving 9 bases of the junction unmatched. The germline V gene has CDR1 MDHEN and CDR2 SYDVKM. In DNA form, the CDR3 reads TGTGCCAGCAGTTTTTCGACTAGCAAGAACGAGCAGTTCTTC. Encoded protein: CASSFSTSKNEQFF.

The table lists this clonotype with many counts. The chain combines TRBV28 with TRBJ2-3; 10 bases agree with TRBD1. The V segment lost 4 bases and the J segment 4 bases; nucleotides outside the gene matches: 11. CDR1 and CDR2 from the germline V gene are MDHEN and SYDVKM. The CDR3 is 17 amino acids. CDR3 loop: CASSSEPPGTGADTQYF. CDR3 DNA: TGTGCCAGCAGTTCAGAGCCCCCCGGGACAGGGGCAGATACGCAGTATTTT.

This clonotype was recorded at least ten times. V is TRBV6-1 and J is TRBJ2-7; D perhaps matches TRBD2 (6 bases). The CDR3 loop spans 17 amino acids. Germline CDR1 reads MNHNS; CDR2 reads SASEGT. Trimming left V 2 bases short and J 0 bases short, with 17 bases between. CDR3 sequence (DNA): TGTGCCAGCAGTGAAAGGGGCAGTGGCGGGGCCTCCTACGAGCAGTACTTC. Amino acids: CASSERGSGGASYEQYF.

This clonotype has only a few counts. The chain joins TRBV7-2 to TRBJ2-3; TRBD2 aligns across 13 bases. Germline V gene lookup returns CDR1 SGHTA and CDR2 FQGNSA. Germline trimming cut 5 bases from V and 5 bases from J; bases unmatched to any gene: 10. The CDR3 is 17 amino acids. The CDR3 DNA sequence: TGTGCCAGCAGCGATAAACTAGCGGGAGGGCGGATAGATACGCAGTATTTT. Translated, it gives CASSDKLAGGRIDTQYF.

CDR3 nucleotides: TGCAGTGCTAGAGAGGACAATGGCTACACCTTC. Translated: CSAREDNGYTF. The chain carries TRBV20-1 and TRBJ1-2, with TRBD1 as a possible D gene (5 bases). CDR1 is DFQATT, CDR2 SNEGSKA, per germline (reference sequence). V lost 0 bases and J 6 bases, leaving 5 bases between the germline ends. The CDR3 covers 11 residues.

The table lists this clonotype with many counts. The chain combines TRBV28 with TRBJ2-3, with D maybe TRBD1 (6 bases). The germline gives CDR1 MDHEN, CDR2 SYDVKM. The CDR3 contains 15 residues. The V end lost 5 bases, the J end lost 2 bases, and 14 bases lay between the germline ends. In DNA form, the CDR3 reads TGTGCCAGCAGTCCGTACGGGACATACACAGATACGCAGTATTTT. It encodes CASSPYGTYTDTQYF.